The present T cell receptor (beta chain) was sequenced within a study of blood T cell repertoires in COVID-19. CDR1 and CDR2 (germline): WSHSY, SAAADI. With V trimmed by 5 bases and J by 10 bases, 12 bases remained unmatched. The CDR3 is made up of 16 amino acids. Repertoires were generated with immunoSEQ multiplex PCR, while TCRdb's copy carries only in-frame clones and drops some. The table lists about 160,000 clones, about 89% of them singletons. Sequenced sample: peripheral blood. The sequence derives from a man aged 60-69 years with acute or convalescent COVID-19. This sequence joins TRBV10-2 and TRBJ2-1, with 12 bases aligning to TRBD2. For the CDR3, the DNA is TGCGCCAGCAGTCAACACCTAGCGGGGGGGCCGGGGGAGCAGTTCTTC. As protein: CASSQHLAGGPGEQFF.